Below are 7 T cell receptor beta chains sequenced from a single sample in a study of blood T cells in healthy people across ages. The second PCR ran about 6 to 12 cycles with a sample-barcoded 5' primer and J-beta primers. MiXCR was run by TCRdb on the 5' RACE reads, yielding one entry per CDR3 protein. The sample has around 1.5 million distinct CDR3 sequences; about 43% are singletons. The source material was blood. The receptors derive from a woman aged 18-30 years in good health.

The chain is built from TRBV4-1 and TRBJ2-5; D could derive from TRBD1 or TRBD2 (5 bases each). Looked up from germline, CDR1 is MGHRA and CDR2 is YSYEKL. The V and J ends lost 2 bases and 5 bases respectively, with 9 bases between them. This CDR3 spans 13 amino acids. Here the CDR3 reads CASSQRGDETQYF. DNA for the CDR3: TGCGCCAGCAGCCAAAGAGGGGATGAGACCCAGTACTTC.

This chain links TRBV5-6 with TRBJ1-6; D gene unclear. The CDR3 length is 13 residues. Germline V gives CDR1 SGHDT, CDR2 YYEEEE. The V end was cut by 4 bases, the J end by 7 bases, with 9 bases between. Here the CDR3 reads CASSVQLNSPLHF. Here the CDR3 DNA reads TGTGCCAGCAGCGTCCAGCTCAATTCACCCCTCCACTTT.

This clonotype was found a few times. The chain has TRBV5-1 and TRBJ2-1, with 7 bases lining up with TRBD1. CDR1 SGHRS and CDR2 YFSETQ come from the germline V gene. J lost 4 bases, V lost 4 bases, and 11 bases had no gene match. This CDR3 spans 16 amino acids. CDR3 amino acids: CASSQLADREYNEQFF. DNA for the CDR3: TGCGCCAGCAGCCAACTCGCCGACAGGGAGTACAATGAGCAGTTCTTC.

The sample holds a few counts of this clonotype. The V and J genes are TRBV3-1 and TRBJ2-5, with D uncertain. Trimming stripped 4 bases from V and 5 bases from J, with 11 bases between. Germline lookup yields CDR1 LGHDT and CDR2 YNNKEL (reference sequence). The CDR3 totals 13 residues. In DNA, the CDR3 is TGTGCCAGCAGCCCTTGGTCTGGGGAGACCCAGTACTTC. Its translation is CASSPWSGETQYF.

This clonotype appeared a few times. The J gene is TRBJ2-3, the V gene TRBV12-3 or TRBV12-4, with a possible D match to TRBD2 (5 bases). V shed 8 bases and J shed 4 bases, with 16 bases lying between them. This CDR3 region has 14 residues. The CDR3 DNA is TGTGCCAGCGTCCTGGACTTACGAGCAGATACGCAGTATTTT. This codes for CASVLDLRADTQYF.

The chain has TRBV4-1 and TRBJ2-1, with D possibly being TRBD1 or TRBD2 (5 bases each). Trimming left V 3 bases short and J 12 bases short, with 12 bases between. Per germline, CDR1 MGHRA and CDR2 YSYEKL. There are 12 residues in the CDR3. CDR3 in amino acids: CASSHQGDWQFF. CDR3 bases: TGCGCCAGCAGCCACCAGGGAGACTGGCAGTTCTTC.

V is TRBV5-1 and J is TRBJ1-2; possible D gene TRBD1, 6 bases. Germline CDR1 SGHRS, CDR2 YFSETQ. V gave up 5 bases and J gave up 2 bases, with 19 bases separating them. The CDR3 has 16 amino acids. CDR3 loop: CASSLEGTSANYGYTF. The CDR3 nucleotides read TGCGCCAGCAGTCTTGAAGGGACATCGGCCAACTATGGCTACACCTTC.